Described below is a single T cell receptor (beta chain) sequence and its context. Antigen: not known. The data were taken from a study of T-cell memory formation after mild COVID-19. Overall study findings and caveats: There was a balanced CD4/CD8 profile in clones contracting day 15 to 85, and later expanders leaned CD4+. Researchers report contracting CD4+ clones mostly in CM and EM, with CD8+ clones in EMRA.

Constant-segment primers served in 5'RACE that generated TCR alpha and TCR beta cDNA libraries bearing sample barcodes and UMIs. Via MiXCR, TCRdb re-called the 5' RACE reads, giving one row per CDR3 protein. The data show over 130,000 distinct CDR3 sequences, about 14% seen once. Sequenced input: PBMCs or a T cell subset sorted from them (not recorded which). The TCR comes from an adult woman who had mild COVID-19 (a few samples of this study predate the infection). Cell type and time point are not known.

The CDR3 nucleotides are TGCAGTGTCCCCGGGACTACCCAAGAGACCCAGTACTTC. Translated, it gives CSVPGTTQETQYF. V gene TRBV20-1 combines with J gene TRBJ2-5; the match to TRBD2 covers 7 bases. CDR3 length: 13 residues. Germline CDR1 and CDR2: DFQATT and SNEGSKA (reference sequence). Losses at the gene ends were 7 bases for V and 1 base for J; bases not matched to a gene: 6.